Presented here are 14 T cell receptor beta chains from one specimen sequenced in a study of blood T cell repertoires in COVID-19. Repertoires were generated with immunoSEQ multiplex PCR, while TCRdb's copy carries only in-frame clones and drops some. The sample has about 140,000 clones, about 80% seen once. Sequenced sample: peripheral blood. Receptor source: a man between 65 and 79 years old who had recovered from COVID-19.

This chain joins TRBV14 and TRBJ2-1; perhaps TRBD2 as D (7 bases). Germline V gene lookup returns CDR1 SGHDN and CDR2 FVKESK. V lost 4 bases, J lost 11 bases, and 18 bases lay in between. The CDR3 runs to 14 residues. The CDR3 loop is CASSPGGRRGKQFF. The CDR3 DNA reads as TGTGCCAGCAGCCCCGGGGGGAGAAGGGGGAAGCAGTTCTTC.

The chain uses TRBV3-1 (or the pseudogene TRBV3-2) and TRBJ1-3, with 8 positions matching TRBD1. In germline, CDR1 is LGHDT, CDR2 YNNKEL (reference sequence). The trim removed 4 bases at V and 4 bases at J, leaving 6 bases unmatched. The CDR3 loop spans 15 amino acids. Here the CDR3 reads CASSPARTGGNTIYF. The CDR3 DNA is TGTGCCAGCAGCCCCGCCCGGACAGGGGGAAACACCATATATTTT.

CDR3 amino acids: CASSLGQGADGYTF. DNA for the CDR3: TGTGCCAGCAGCTTAGGACAGGGGGCGGATGGCTACACCTTC. The V and J genes are TRBV13 and TRBJ1-2, with 9 bases that match TRBD1. V dropped 0 bases and J dropped 6; count of bases not matched to a gene: 2. CDR3 length: 14 amino acids. Germline loops: CDR1 PRHDT, CDR2 FYEKMQ (reference sequence).

This chain links TRBV5-1 with TRBJ1-1, with D perhaps matching TRBD1 (5 bases). The CDR3 covers 15 residues. CDR1 and CDR2 (germline): SGHRS, YFSETQ. V was shortened by 4 bases and J by 1 base, with 14 bases between the two germline ends. The CDR3 is CASSPPGRANTEAFF. CDR3 DNA: TGCGCCAGCAGCCCCCCCGGCAGGGCGAACACTGAAGCTTTCTTT.

The V and J genes are TRBV6-1 and TRBJ1-1; D is uncertain. Germline-derived CDR1 and CDR2 are MNHNS and SASEGT. Trimming took 3 bases from V and 0 from J, leaving 5 bases between them. This CDR3 spans 13 amino acids. CDR3 nucleotide sequence: TGTGCCAGCAGTGACAACATGAACACTGAAGCTTTCTTT. Translated, it gives CASSDNMNTEAFF.

CDR3 residues: CASSYSRLVVHNEQFF. Written as DNA, the CDR3 is TGTGCCAGCAGCTACAGTCGACTAGTGGTGCACAATGAGCAGTTCTTC. This chain uses TRBV27 with TRBJ2-1, with a weak D call TRBD2 (6 bases). The CDR3 consists of 16 residues. The germline gives CDR1 MNHEY, CDR2 SMNVEV (reference sequence). The ends were cut back, 6 bases at V and 5 bases at J, with 20 bases in the middle.

The chain is built from TRBV9 and TRBJ2-7; 7 bases fit TRBD2. The CDR3 has 16 residues. The trim removed 0 bases at V and 1 base at J, leaving 7 bases unmatched. The germline V gene encodes CDR1 SGDLS and CDR2 YYNGEE. CDR3 loop: CASSVVMGGGSYEQYF. As DNA, the CDR3 is TGTGCCAGCAGCGTAGTGATGGGGGGAGGGTCCTACGAGCAGTACTTC.

This sequence joins TRBV6-5 and TRBJ2-7, with D possibly TRBD1 on 7 matching bases. CDR3 length equals 13 residues. The V gene's germline CDR1 is MNHEY and CDR2 SVGAGI. Deletions cut 6 bases from V and 7 bases from J, with 16 bases between. CDR3 loop: CASRQGGAGEQYF. For the CDR3, the DNA is TGTGCCAGCAGACAAGGGGGCGCGGGGGAGCAGTACTTC.

The chain links TRBV5-1 to TRBJ2-3; perhaps TRBD1 as D (6 bases). The CDR3 has 17 residues. Trimming left V 3 bases short and J 1 base short, with 18 bases between. CDR1 is SGHRS and CDR2 is YFSETQ in the germline V gene. DNA of the CDR3: TGCGCCAGCAGCTCTCCCTCGAGGGGGAAGGGCACAGATACGCAGTATTTT. The encoded protein is CASSSPSRGKGTDTQYF.

The CDR3 reads CASSYSIGRDSNTDTQYF. DNA for the CDR3: TGTGCCAGCAGTTACTCGATTGGCCGGGACTCCAACACAGATACGCAGTATTTT. The chain links TRBV6-2 or TRBV6-3 to TRBJ2-3, with D possibly matching TRBD2 (6 bases). This CDR3 region has 18 residues. The V and J ends lost 0 bases and 2 bases respectively, with 18 bases between them. CDR1 is MNHEY and CDR2 is SVGEGT in the germline V gene.

The chain joins TRBV30 to TRBJ1-2; D remains unclear. The CDR3 contains 12 residues. Germline V gives CDR1 GTSNPN, CDR2 SVGIG (reference sequence). Between the trimmed V and J ends, which lost 5 bases and 2 bases, there was a span of 9 bases. The CDR3 DNA reads TGTGCCTGGCGGGAGTCCAACTATGGCTACACCTTC. The encoded protein is CAWRESNYGYTF.

The chain combines TRBV15 with TRBJ1-5, with D possibly TRBD1 on 5 matching bases. The CDR3 is made up of 16 amino acids. CDR1 is LNHNV and CDR2 is YYDKDF in the germline V gene (reference sequence). V was trimmed by 1 base and J by 7 bases, leaving 17 bases between them. The CDR3 bases are TGTGCCACCAGCAGAGGGGAGGTCAGGGTGGGACAGCCCCAGCATTTT. It codes for CATSRGEVRVGQPQHF.

This sequence joins TRBV7-6 and TRBJ2-1, with D possibly TRBD2 on 6 matching bases. Trimming shortened V by 5 bases and J by 7 bases, and 21 bases separated the two germline ends. This CDR3 comprises 16 residues. The germline CDR1 and CDR2 sequences are SGHVS and FNYEAQ. The CDR3 nucleotides are TGTGCCAGCAGCCCCCCCTACGACGGGAGTGGAAATGAGCAGTTCTTC. Residues: CASSPPYDGSGNEQFF.

The chain recombines TRBV11-2 with TRBJ2-2; tentative D call: TRBD1 (6 bases). The CDR3 sequence is 15 residues long. Looked up from germline, CDR1 is SGHAT and CDR2 is FQNNGV. V was clipped by 3 bases and J by 0 bases, with 8 bases between them. CDR3 nucleotides: TGTGCCAGCAGCTTCAGGGGCGCGAACACCGGGGAGCTGTTTTTT. The encoded protein is CASSFRGANTGELFF.